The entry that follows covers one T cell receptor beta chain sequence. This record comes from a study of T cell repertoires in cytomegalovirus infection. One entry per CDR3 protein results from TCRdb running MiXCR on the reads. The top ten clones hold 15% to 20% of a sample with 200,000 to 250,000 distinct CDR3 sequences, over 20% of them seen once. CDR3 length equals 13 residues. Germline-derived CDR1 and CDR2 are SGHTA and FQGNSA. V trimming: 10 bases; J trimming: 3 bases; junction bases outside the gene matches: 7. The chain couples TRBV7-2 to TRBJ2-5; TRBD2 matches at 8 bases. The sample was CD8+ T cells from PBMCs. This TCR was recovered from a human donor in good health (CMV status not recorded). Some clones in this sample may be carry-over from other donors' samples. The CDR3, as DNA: TGTGCCAACGGGAGGGGAGGGGAAGAGACCCAGTACTTC. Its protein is CANGRGGEETQYF.